This T cell receptor (beta chain) was sequenced for a study of cytomegalovirus exposure and HLA in healthy donors listed by TCRdb under 2017. For the wider study: An earlier analysis of roughly 500 of the donors reported 276 Gb of sequence data and around 110 million unique TCR beta sequences obtained from approximately 180 million T cells. An early release that covered fewer than 800 HLA-typed donors contained approximately 320 gigabases of sequencing data and some 87 million unique TCR sequences. Of the 398 genotyped donors, 81% were placed in the genetic ancestry cluster associated with self-reported Caucasian donors. The aim of the study was to test whether cataloging public T cell receptors could identify signatures of past pathogen exposure. The study profiled the T cell repertoires of 500 to 800 subjects by immunosequencing and related them to cytomegalovirus serostatus. Along with the roughly 700-subject first cohort, a separate validation cohort of over 90 different subjects was used. High-throughput TCR immunosequencing, statistical association of individual TCRs with disease status, and machine learning were combined to predict cytomegalovirus infection status. In a later analysis, previously published TCR beta repertoires from 600 to 850 donors were re-analyzed and high-resolution HLA genotyping was added so that TCR occurrence patterns could be studied. In the later analysis, no new phenotypic data were used to find candidate immune exposures; instead, reliance was placed on TCR beta sequences and their occurrence across donors. An earlier analysis of fewer than 750 of the donors used high-throughput TCR beta sequencing to judge whether each TCR beta V gene segment behaved as functional or pseudogenic. Alongside the repertoire data, information on donor age, sex, ethnicity and CMV serostatus was compiled. In a later genetic analysis, genome-wide SNP genotypes for 398 of the 666 donors were used, and that subset was treated as a discovery cohort. Every discovery cohort repertoire had been produced on one sequencing platform. HLA typing included class I and class II loci at four-digit resolution. Typing coverage differed by locus: A, B, C, DRB1 and DQB1 were typed in roughly 620-630 donors, DQA1 in about 500, DPA1 in roughly 590, and DPB1 in just under 490. Five DR-DQ haplotypes were handled as single units for association and clustering, since linkage in the cohort was strong. Across 300 to 400 genotyped donors of the cohort, an average of approximately 240,000 unique TCR beta nucleotide sequences per donor were sequenced, and about a sixth of those sequences were non-productive.

The research as a whole found: When HLA alleles, especially DR and DQ, strongly co-occurred, TCR associations were difficult to assign to individual alleles. An earlier analysis of around 540 of the donors showed that most TCR beta V segments appeared in productive rearrangements either about 87% or about 30% of the time, which broadly matched IMGT annotations. The presence/absence analyses assumed that sequencing depth was roughly uniform across donors, and that assumption may not be true. A further reported finding was that TCR beta sequences accurately predicted the HLA-A and HLA-B alleles for most subjects in the first cohort. The 87-base-pair reads could not distinguish some IMGT-functional V segments, including TRBV6-2 and TRBV6-3, so those segments were excluded. CMV serostatus was the only immune exposure information available for the cohort. Across donors, most TCR sequences were observed very rarely, whereas some public TCRs were present in many individuals. According to a later analysis, most CMV-associated TCR beta chains appeared to be HLA-restricted, and the HLA associations seemed to be driven largely by CMV exposure. A later analysis reported that several top co-occurrence clusters appeared linked to parvovirus B19, influenza, CMV and Epstein-Barr virus. According to the authors, the approach could potentially be generalized to other disease states and immunological phenotypes. A total of 150 or so TCR beta chains were listed by the study as associated with cytomegalovirus. A later genetic analysis associated a missense DCLRE1C variant with V-gene and J-gene trimming of TCR beta chains, and an independent cohort replicated the association. Compared with equally common non-associated chains, HLA-associated TCR beta chains in a later analysis were more clonally expanded and had lower generation probabilities. The earlier analysis of about 600 of the donors excluded about 16 rarely observed V segments, including chromosome 9 orphons, because counts were too low. Because HLA typing was unavailable for some donors at each locus, only the typed subset was used in association tests. A later genetic analysis reported fewer N-insertions in productive TCRs among donors in an Asian-associated ancestry cluster than the approximately 670-donor mean. A cluster of highly shared sequence variants was judged likely to be a technical artifact of the sequencing pipeline. The cohort was sequenced for TCR beta chains only, and without alpha or paired-chain data the features that could be detected were limited. Three of the identified cytomegalovirus-associated TCR beta chains were confirmed in vitro to be specific for cytomegalovirus antigens. A later analysis associated 16,951 TCR beta sequences with specific HLA alleles at a false discovery rate of 0.05. Cytomegalovirus status was reported to be diagnosed by the classifier with high specificity and sensitivity in both the original and validation cohorts. In a later analysis, the rate of TCR association differed among HLA loci, with DRB1 alleles having the most associated TCRs and HLA-C alleles having the fewest. Linkage disequilibrium might explain the correlated functional status among segregating V segments, but an unknown experimental factor could not be excluded.

Of note for this clone: Its antigen is not yet known. The record has no base qualities; no much larger clone is one base away.

The cohort was made up of roughly 670 healthy bone marrow donors. At the time of sampling, all cohort members were nominally healthy, though unrecorded immune exposures were likely present. The donor tested CMV seropositive and was one of the 289 seropositive cohort members. A peripheral blood sample was provided by each donor, and peripheral blood mononuclear cells were used for TCR beta sequencing. The Qiagen DNeasy Blood Extraction Kit was used to extract genomic DNA from the blood cell samples. Sequences MNHEY (CDR1) and SVGAGI (CDR2) are obtained from the germline V gene. From the cysteine through the phenylalanine, the CDR3 covers 15 amino acids. The retained sequence is limited to the CDR3, 45 bases, with the frame set at the first base. V is trimmed back by 6 bases and J by 0 bases, and the junction contains 8 bases that no gene match accounts for. The library was generated by the immunoSEQ multiplex PCR assay. A mixture of 60 forward primers for TCR Vbeta segments and 13 reverse primers for TCR Jbeta segments was used in the multiplex PCR. The CDR3 region of rearranged TCR beta genes was amplified from genomic DNA with a multiplex PCR assay. On the Illumina HiSeq System, the amplified TCR beta libraries were sequenced as 87-base-pair reads. Regarding the original processing steps: In a later analysis, tens of millions of unique TCR beta chains were counted across the 500 to 850 repertoires, and some 10 million of these chains were shared by at least two donors. To remove PCR and sequencing errors, raw reads were error-corrected and collapsed into unique sequences using a nearest-neighbor algorithm that merged closely related sequences. To assign V, D and J gene segments, CDR3 sequences were aligned to IMGT reference sequences. For a sequence to be retained, a match of at least six nucleotides was required to both a V gene segment and a J gene segment. A rearrangement counted as productive if the CDR3 had no stop codons and remained in frame with V and J, and every other rearrangement counted as non-productive. Following IMGT convention, CDR3 was defined as the stretch from the second conserved V-encoded cysteine up to the conserved J-encoded phenylalanine. In an earlier analysis of 500 to 650 of the donors, sequences lacking an unambiguous match to a single V gene segment were excluded. An earlier analysis of just under 600 of the donors called V segments functional above 56.7% productive rearrangements and segregating when the between-donor standard deviation exceeded 5%. A statistical classification framework was built for diagnosing cytomegalovirus status from the catalog of TCR beta chain sequences. In a later analysis, TCR nucleotide sequences were compared against IMGT/GENE-DB human TR gene sequences so that V and J genes could be assigned. In a later analysis, CDR3 sequences and most-parsimonious VDJ recombination scenarios were assigned using the TCRdist pipeline. In a later analysis, each TCR beta chain was defined by its CDR3 amino acid sequence together with its V-gene family, and reads lacking a unique V-gene family were excluded. To address suspected cross-contamination and a sequencing artifact, a later analysis removed several hundred highly shared, low-generation-probability nucleotide sequences. A later analysis calculated a clonal expansion index for each public chain from normalized within-repertoire ranks of inferred template counts. A later analysis computed generation probabilities with a VDJ recombination model fitted to out-of-frame rearrangements, and checked the results against IGoR. In a later analysis, TCR-TCR, TCR-HLA and TCR-CMV co-occurrence was scored with hypergeometric tests, and a repertoire-size bias correction was applied to TCR pairs. False discovery rates were estimated in a later analysis by permuting HLA or CMV assignments 20 times. In a later analysis, co-occurring TCRs were grouped using DBSCAN, with TCRdist sequence similarity added in when clustering inside HLA-allele-positive subsets. Co-occurrence clustering excluded repertoires with fewer than 30,000 or more than 120,000 public chains, plus five with anomalous nucleotide sharing. TCRdb provides this immuneACCESS table in a form limited to in-frame rearrangements. Some clones are lacking; in checked studies, under half of them reflect an unresolved V gene, and why the rest are absent is not known. The D gene and trimming were derived from the DNA, and the V and J assignments and clone size from that table. The sample table holds 85,000 to 120,000 clones, of which more than 60% were seen once. About 6% of the sample is in the top ten clones.

The sequencing sample was made of PBMCs. The TCR comes from a woman between 50 and 59 years old in good health and CMV-seropositive. Rearrangement joined TRBV6-5 to TRBJ2-7, with 7 central nucleotides matching TRBD1. The encoded CDR3 is CASRRGQLSSYEQYF. The DNA is as follows: TGTGCCAGCAGAAGGGGACAGCTGAGCTCCTACGAGCAGTACTTC.